Below are 27 T cell receptor beta chains sequenced from a single sample in a study of cytomegalovirus exposure and HLA in healthy donors. The PCR employed 60 Vbeta primers together with 13 Jbeta primers. The protocol was immunoSEQ multiplex PCR, while the TCRdb copy is restricted to in-frame clones and leaves out a portion. The data contain some 150,000 clones, 70% to 80% of them singletons. The sequencing sample was made of PBMCs. All receptors derive from a man aged 30 to 39 in good health and CMV-seronegative.

The chain employs TRBV11-3 and TRBJ2-1; 12 positions match TRBD2. Germline-derived CDR1 and CDR2 are SGHNT and YENEEA. The CDR3 consists of 18 residues. The junction had 7 bases not matched to a gene; V was cut back by 0 bases and J by 4 bases. In DNA, the CDR3 is TGTGCCAGCAGCTTAGATGCTAGCGGGGGGGGAGGTTACAATGAGCAGTTCTTC. Its translation is CASSLDASGGGGYNEQFF.

A remark on this clone: Mismatch with germline at one junction end may stem from a read error. CDR3 bases: TGTGCCAGCAGTAGCTCCGGGACAGGCTACACTGAGCAGTTCTTC. It specifies CASSSSGTGYTEQFF. The genes are TRBV28 and TRBJ2-1; 8 bases are a match to TRBD1. CDR3 length: 15 amino acids. Germline values: CDR1 MDHEN, CDR2 SYDVKM.

The chain has TRBV7-2 and TRBJ1-1; D may be TRBD1 (5 bases). The V end was cut by 3 bases, the J end by 0 bases, with 8 bases between. The V gene's germline CDR1 is SGHTA and CDR2 FQGNSA. The CDR3 is 14 amino acids. In DNA, the CDR3 is TGTGCCAGCAGCTTCAGGGCCATGAACACTGAAGCTTTCTTT. Amino acids: CASSFRAMNTEAFF.

The J gene is TRBJ2-7, the V gene TRBV29-1; 10 nucleotides align to TRBD1. The V segment lost 5 bases and the J segment 2 bases; nucleotides outside the gene matches: 12. The V gene's germline CDR1 is SQVTM and CDR2 ANQGSEA. The CDR3 length is 16 residues. This CDR3 reads CSVILPGQGSTYEQYF. The CDR3 DNA sequence: TGCAGCGTTATCCTGCCGGGACAGGGGTCTACCTACGAGCAGTACTTC.

This clone appeared a few times. The genes are TRBV5-1 and TRBJ2-1, with 12 bases that match TRBD2. Trimming cost V 4 bases and J 7 bases; bases outside gene matches: 9. CDR3 length: 16 amino acids. Germline V gives CDR1 SGHRS, CDR2 YFSETQ. The CDR3 coding sequence is TGCGCCAGCAGCGGGGGATCCCTAGCGGGGGGGAATGAGCAGTTCTTC. Translated, it gives CASSGGSLAGGNEQFF.

The chain uses TRBV5-1 and TRBJ2-5, with TRBD1 matching 10 bases. The CDR3 has 17 amino acids. J lost 0 bases, V lost 2 bases, and 7 bases had no gene match. Germline V gene data show CDR1 as SGHRS and CDR2 as YFSETQ. The chain's CDR3 is CASSFGDRGLYQETQYF. The CDR3, as DNA: TGCGCCAGCAGCTTCGGAGACAGGGGGCTTTACCAAGAGACCCAGTACTTC. Full variable domain (missing parts from reference TRBV5-1 and TRBJ2-5): KAGVTQTPRYLIKTRGQQVTLSCSPISGHRSVSWYQQTPGQGLQFLFEYFSETQRNKGNFPGRFSGRQFSNSRSEMNVSTLELGDSALYLCASSFGDRGLYQETQYFGPGTRLLVL.

This clone was counted a few times. The chain joins TRBV5-1 to TRBJ2-5, with a weak D call TRBD2 (6 bases). The germline gives CDR1 SGHRS, CDR2 YFSETQ. The germline V and J ends were trimmed by 4 bases and 5 bases, with 15 bases remaining between them. The CDR3 consists of 14 residues. CDR3 DNA sequence: TGCGCCAGCAGCCGGGACTCGAAACGGGAGACCCAGTACTTC. Translated, it gives CASSRDSKRETQYF.

This clone was recorded a few times. This chain uses TRBV6-1 with TRBJ1-5; D not resolved. CDR3 length equals 16 residues. V lost 2 bases to trimming and J lost 6 bases, with 17 bases between them. CDR1 is MNHNS and CDR2 is SASEGT in the germline V gene. CDR3 bases: TGTGCCAGCAGTGAACTCCACGGGAAGGGAGGTCAGCCCCAGCATTTT. Amino acids: CASSELHGKGGQPQHF.

The V and J genes are TRBV2 and TRBJ1-2; 10 bases are shared with TRBD1. The CDR3 runs 14 residues. CDR1 and CDR2 (germline): SNHLY, FYNNEI. Unmatched junction bases numbered 1, after V lost 1 base and J lost 5 bases. Written as DNA, the CDR3 is TGTGCCAGCAGTGAAGGGGGACAGGGGTATGGCTACACCTTC. Protein product: CASSEGGQGYGYTF. The variable domain in full, with the rest retrieved from reference TRBV2 and TRBJ1-2, is EPEVTQTPSHQVTQMGQEVILRCVPISNHLYFYWYRQILGQKVEFLVSFYNNEISEKSEIFDDQFSVERPDGSNFTLKIRSTKLEDSAMYFCASSEGGQGYGYTFGSGTRLTVV.

The rearrangement uses TRBV6-6 and TRBJ1-3, with 7 bases matching TRBD1. The CDR3 is 16 residues long. V shed 7 bases and J 3 bases; nucleotides not matched to a gene: 12. The germline gives CDR1 MNHNY, CDR2 SVGAGI (reference sequence). CDR3 nucleotides: TGTGCCAGCACTGGATGGGGTCAGGGGGATGGAAACACCATATATTTT. This translates into CASTGWGQGDGNTIYF.

CDR3 nucleotide sequence: TGTGCCAGCAGTTTAGGGGTTGGGACAGGTCTTTCACCCCTCCACTTT. Translating gives CASSLGVGTGLSPLHF. The rearrangement joins TRBV28 to TRBJ1-6; 8 bases are a match to TRBD1. V trimming: 2 bases; J trimming: 9 bases; junction bases outside the gene matches: 9. Germline-derived CDR1 and CDR2 are MDHEN and SYDVKM. The CDR3 runs 16 residues. Combining the CDR3 with reference TRBV28 and TRBJ1-6 gives the whole variable domain DVKVTQSSRYLVKRTGEKVFLECVQDMDHENMFWYRQDPGLGLRLIYFSYDVKMKEKGDIPEGYSVSREKKERFSLILESASTNQTSMYLCASSLGVGTGLSPLHFGNGTRLTVT.

Concerning this clone: The junction departs from the called germline gene at one end, perhaps through a read error. The rearrangement links TRBV28 to TRBJ1-2, with TRBD1 identical over 9 bases. This CDR3 contains 14 residues. Germline assignment: CDR1 MDHEN and CDR2 SYDVKM. CDR3 amino acids: CASSPSGQGYGYPF. The CDR3 bases are TGTGCCAGCAGCCCCTCGGGACAGGGCTATGGCTACCCCTTC.

Notes on this clone: The identical CDR3 is also encoded by other nucleotide sequences in the sample. The chain joins TRBV5-6 to TRBJ2-7, with 9 positions matching TRBD1. J was trimmed by 5 bases and V by 8 bases; bases with no gene match: 14. The CDR3 spans 15 residues. Per the germline V gene, CDR1 is SGHDT and CDR2 is YYEEEE. Written as DNA, the CDR3 is TGTGCCAGTACCCCAGGCCGGGACAGGGCCAACGAGCAGTACTTC. Its translation is CASTPGRDRANEQYF.

In DNA, the CDR3 is TGTGCCAGCACCGGAAGGGGGAACACTGAAGCTTTCTTT. This gives the protein CASTGRGNTEAFF. This chain connects TRBV21-1 to TRBJ1-1; the table's D call TRBD1 went unverified against the DNA. TRBV21-1 is deemed a pseudogene. CDR3 length: 13 amino acids.

A single count supports this clone. The chain has TRBV29-1 and TRBJ2-7; D is possibly TRBD1 (6 bases). Trimming left V 6 bases short and J 0 bases short, with 15 bases between. CDR1 and CDR2 (germline): SQVTM, ANQGSEA. This CDR3 region has 14 residues. The CDR3 region has the DNA TGCAGCGTACGGTACAGGGTCCTCTCCTACGAGCAGTACTTC. Its protein product is CSVRYRVLSYEQYF.

This clone has only a few counts. This chain uses TRBV4-1 with TRBJ2-2; maybe TRBD2 (6 bases). V gave up 0 bases and J gave up 3 bases, with 11 bases separating them. In germline, CDR1 is MGHRA, CDR2 YSYEKL. This CDR3 has 16 residues. The CDR3 DNA is TGCGCCAGCAGCCAAGACCGGGACTTATACACCGGGGAGCTGTTTTTT. Translation gives CASSQDRDLYTGELFF.

The chain combines TRBV5-1 with TRBJ2-5; 10 bases line up with TRBD2. Germline V CDR1 and CDR2: SGHRS, YFSETQ. The V segment lost 2 bases and the J segment 4 bases; nucleotides outside the gene matches: 5. CDR3 length equals 15 residues. The CDR3 coding sequence is TGCGCCAGCAGCTTAGCGGGGGGGTACCCAGAGACCCAGTACTTC. Amino acid sequence: CASSLAGGYPETQYF.

The J gene is TRBJ2-7, the V gene TRBV28, with 7 bases lining up with TRBD2. CDR1 is MDHEN, CDR2 SYDVKM, per germline. After removal of 3 bases from V and 0 bases from J, the junction contained 2 bases not matched to a gene. This CDR3 is 14 amino acids long. CDR3 bases: TGTGCCAGCAGTTTCGGCGGGGGCTCCTACGAGCAGTACTTC. Translated: CASSFGGGSYEQYF.

In its sample, this clone was seen once. This sequence joins TRBV19 and TRBJ2-7; tentatively, D is TRBD1 (5 bases). V lost 1 base and J 0 bases, leaving 10 bases between the germline ends. Germline loops: CDR1 LNHDA, CDR2 SQIVND (reference sequence). CDR3 size: 15 residues. CDR3 coding DNA: TGTGCCAGTAGTATAGTAGGGGCTGACTCCTACGAGCAGTACTTC. Its translation is CASSIVGADSYEQYF.

The chain combines TRBV23-1 with TRBJ1-1, with TRBD1 matching over 11 bases. TRBV23-1 is classed as an ORF, of uncertain function. The CDR3 has 18 amino acids. J gave up 5 bases and V 5 bases, and 16 bases lay outside the gene matches. The CDR3 loop reads CASSRTGGTRNSGTEAFF. The CDR3 region has the DNA TGCGCCAGCAGTAGGACAGGGGGCACCCGCAATTCAGGGACTGAAGCTTTCTTT.

The gene calls are TRBV9 and TRBJ1-2; TRBD1 matches 7 bases. The ends lost 0 bases at V and 4 bases at J; junction bases unmatched: 9. Germline V gene sequence: CDR1 SGDLS, CDR2 YYNGEE. This CDR3 comprises 16 residues. This chain's CDR3 is CASSVDESGTVYGYTF. The CDR3 DNA reads TGTGCCAGCAGCGTAGATGAGAGTGGGACAGTCTATGGCTACACCTTC.

This chain joins TRBV11-3 and TRBJ2-6; 9 bases agree with TRBD1. CDR3 length: 17 amino acids. With V trimmed by 4 bases and J by 4 bases, 8 bases remained unmatched. Germline-derived CDR1 and CDR2 are SGHNT and YENEEA. CDR3 region: CASSSGTGSSGANVLTF. The CDR3, as DNA: TGTGCCAGCAGCTCCGGGACAGGGTCTTCCGGGGCCAACGTCCTGACTTTC.

This clone was observed a few times. The gene calls are TRBV2 and TRBJ2-5; 8 bases agree with TRBD2. Germline CDR1 SNHLY, CDR2 FYNNEI. The CDR3 is 15 residues long. The junction had 11 bases not matched to a gene; V was cut back by 5 bases and J by 6 bases. The CDR3 here is CASSPPGGLMKTQYF. The CDR3 bases are TGTGCCAGCAGTCCCCCGGGGGGGCTTATGAAGACCCAGTACTTC. Full variable domain (outside the CDR3, taken from reference TRBV2 and TRBJ2-5): EPEVTQTPSHQVTQMGQEVILRCVPISNHLYFYWYRQILGQKVEFLVSFYNNEISEKSEIFDDQFSVERPDGSNFTLKIRSTKLEDSAMYFCASSPPGGLMKTQYFGPGTRLLVL.

This chain connects TRBV2 to TRBJ1-1; D is possibly TRBD1 (5 bases). Per germline, CDR1 SNHLY and CDR2 FYNNEI. This CDR3 spans 17 amino acids. The germline V and J ends were trimmed by 4 bases and 0 bases, with 18 bases remaining between them. CDR3 protein: CASSVLTAKPLNTEAFF. The CDR3 DNA reads as TGTGCCAGCAGTGTATTGACAGCGAAACCTTTGAACACTGAAGCTTTCTTT.

V and J are TRBV6-5 and TRBJ1-2, with 9 bases fitting TRBD1. After removal of 6 bases from V and 8 bases from J, the junction contained 7 bases not matched to a gene. CDR1 is MNHEY and CDR2 is SVGAGI in the germline V gene. The CDR3 totals 13 residues. The chain's CDR3 is CASRMTGGIGYTF. The CDR3, as DNA: TGTGCCAGCAGAATGACAGGGGGAATCGGCTACACCTTC.

Written as DNA, the CDR3 is TGTGCCAGCAGCGTAGAAGGGGGTGTCGCCGAGCAGTACTTC. Encoded protein: CASSVEGGVAEQYF. The chain has TRBV9 and TRBJ2-7; D possibly corresponds to TRBD1 (6 bases). The germline V gene encodes CDR1 SGDLS and CDR2 YYNGEE. The CDR3 is 14 amino acids. The germline V and J ends were trimmed by 0 bases and 6 bases, with 13 bases remaining between them.

The chain couples TRBV4-3 to TRBJ1-5; the D gene is possibly TRBD1 (6 bases). CDR1 and CDR2 (germline): LGHNA, YSLEER. Trimming removed 0 bases from V and 7 bases from J, with 13 bases in between. The CDR3 extends over 15 amino acids. For the CDR3, the DNA is TGCGCCAGCAGCCAAGATTCCCAGGGGACCCAGCCCCAGCATTTT. Amino acid sequence: CASSQDSQGTQPQHF.